This is a list of T cell receptor beta chains from one sample in a study of shared clonotypes between healthy human individuals. The data were produced by immunoSEQ multiplex PCR, yet TCRdb's version contains in-frame clones alone and is incomplete. The sample consists of more than 150,000 clones, roughly 91% of them appearing once. The sample was naive CD4+ T cells sorted from blood. These receptor sequences come from a woman in her twenties or thirties in good health. Both conserved end residues are part of each CDR3. D genes are given only for firm matches. Size is omitted from some rows. Given values are once, few, many or a class for expanded clones.

d_gene,abundance,j_gene,v_gene,CDR3nt,CDR3aa
TRBD1,-,TRBJ2-7,TRBV27,TGTGCCAGCAGCACACCGGGACAGGGAAGATACGAGCAGTACTTC,CASSTPGQGRYEQYF
TRBD1,once,TRBJ1-1,TRBV14,TGTGCCAGCAGCTTTTCACAGGGGACTGAAGCTTTCTTT,CASSFSQGTEAFF
-,once,TRBJ2-2,TRBV2,TGTGCCAGCAGTAGGGCCTTCGGCACCGGGGAGCTGTTTTTT,CASSRAFGTGELFF
-,-,TRBJ2-7,TRBV28,TGTGCCAGCCTTGCCGGGACTCGGAACTACGAGCAGTACTTC,CASLAGTRNYEQYF
-,-,TRBJ2-7,TRBV5-5,TGTGCCAGCAGCTCGCTCGGGTACGAGCAGTACTTC,CASSSLGYEQYF
TRBD2,-,TRBJ2-3,TRBV25-1,TGTGCCAGCAGTGAAAGTACTAGCGGGAACACAGATACGCAGTATTTT,CASSESTSGNTDTQYF
TRBD1,-,TRBJ2-7,TRBV5-6,TGTGCCAGCAGCTTGGACAATAGGGGGCGAGAGCAGTACTTC,CASSLDNRGREQYF
-,once,TRBJ1-5,TRBV28,TGTGCCAGCAGTTTCGGGGGCAGCAGCAATCAACCCCAGCATTTT,CASSFGGSSNQPQHF
-,-,TRBJ1-3,TRBV11-2,TGTGCCAGCAGCCCCGAATCCGCCCACGCGGCCCTTCGGAACACCATATATTTT,CASSPESAHAALRNTIYF
TRBD1,-,TRBJ2-3,TRBV5-1,TGCGCCAGCAGCTTCCGTCAGACAGGGCCCACAGATACGCAGTATTTT,CASSFRQTGPTDTQYF